These T cell receptor beta chains were read from a single sample in a study of cytomegalovirus exposure and HLA in healthy donors. Only in-frame clones appear in the TCRdb table, and some are missing; sequencing was by immunoSEQ multiplex PCR. The sample's table shows 50,000 to 55,000 clones. Input material: PBMCs. The receptors come from a woman aged 55-69 years in good health and CMV-seropositive. The CDR3 runs from the conserved cysteine through the conserved F or W. A D gene is named only where the DNA matches it firmly.

d_gene,j_gene,v_gene,CDR3aa,CDR3nt
TRBD1,TRBJ2-2,TRBV4-1,CASSPDRGPTGELFF,TGCGCCAGCAGCCCGGACAGGGGGCCCACCGGGGAGCTGTTTTTT
-,TRBJ1-5,TRBV28,CASSPVGGGNQPQHF,TGTGCCAGCAGTCCCGTAGGGGGTGGCAATCAGCCCCAGCATTTT
TRBD2,TRBJ2-2,TRBV4-3,CASSQFGTSGPNAGELFF,TGCGCCAGCAGCCAATTCGGGACTAGCGGGCCTAACGCCGGGGAGCTGTTTTTT
-,TRBJ2-1,TRBV12-5,CASVEGSSYNEQFF,TGTGCTAGTGTCGAGGGTAGCTCTTACAATGAGCAGTTCTTC
TRBD1,TRBJ1-5,TRBV19,CATSVRQGANQPQHF,TGTGCCACGAGTGTCCGACAGGGGGCAAATCAGCCCCAGCATTTT
TRBD1,TRBJ1-2,TRBV27,CASSLSTGVLYGYTF,TGTGCCAGCAGTTTATCTACAGGGGTACTCTATGGCTACACCTTC
TRBD1,TRBJ2-5,TRBV6-1,CASSENWTGQETQYF,TGTGCCAGCAGTGAAAATTGGACAGGCCAAGAGACCCAGTACTTC
-,TRBJ1-6,TRBV27,CASSLSAGDSPLHF,TGTGCCAGCAGTTTATCGGCAGGGGATTCACCCCTCCACTTT
-,TRBJ1-3,TRBV6-1,CASILNTIYF,TGTGCCAGCATACTAAACACCATATATTTT
TRBD1,TRBJ1-2,TRBV18,CASSPPVAGGYYGYTF,TGTGCCAGCTCACCACCAGTCGCAGGGGGCTACTATGGCTACACCTTC
TRBD1,TRBJ1-5,TRBV18,CASSPRNTGVDQPQHF,TGTGCCAGCTCACCACGAAACACAGGGGTAGATCAGCCCCAGCATTTT
TRBD1,TRBJ2-3,TRBV27,CASTSVGTGGDTQYF,TGTGCCAGCACCTCTGTTGGGACAGGGGGAGATACGCAGTATTTT
TRBD1,TRBJ1-6,TRBV19,CASRPQGLGSPLHF,TGTGCCAGTAGGCCACAGGGGTTAGGTTCACCCCTCCACTTT
TRBD1,TRBJ1-2,TRBV5-1,CASSPDPGTGGGYTF,TGCGCCAGCAGCCCCGACCCCGGGACAGGGGGTGGGTACACCTTC
TRBD1,TRBJ1-2,TRBV18,CASSPPDRADYGYTF,TGTGCCAGCTCACCACCGGACAGGGCGGACTATGGCTACACCTTC
TRBD1,TRBJ1-1,TRBV25-1,CASSEATGRRTEAFF,TGTGCCAGCAGTGAAGCGACAGGGCGTCGCACTGAAGCTTTCTTT
TRBD1,TRBJ1-2,TRBV6-5,CASSPAGTGFYGYTF,TGTGCCAGCAGTCCCGCCGGGACAGGGTTCTATGGCTACACCTTC
-,TRBJ1-2,TRBV19,CASSIGGASYGYTF,TGTGCCAGTAGTATCGGAGGGGCGAGCTATGGCTACACCTTC
-,TRBJ1-6,TRBV5-8,CASSLDTRYNSPLHF,TGTGCCAGCAGCTTGGATACACGTTATAATTCACCCCTCCACTTT
-,TRBJ1-1,TRBV9,CASSVGGHQAEAFF,TGTGCCAGCAGCGTAGGAGGTCATCAAGCTGAAGCTTTCTTT
-,TRBJ1-4,TRBV5-6,CASSPYVGGATNEKLFF,TGTGCCAGCAGCCCCTACGTCGGCGGCGCAACTAATGAAAAACTGTTTTTT
-,TRBJ1-1,TRBV19,CASSIGGPGRAEAFF,TGTGCCAGTAGTATAGGGGGACCAGGGAGGGCTGAAGCTTTCTTT
TRBD2,TRBJ2-1,TRBV6-1,CASSFGTSGDNEQFF,TGTGCCAGCAGTTTCGGGACTAGCGGGGACAATGAGCAGTTCTTC
-,TRBJ2-2,TRBV6-1,CASSERQVGNTGELFF,TGTGCCAGCAGTGAACGGCAGGTCGGGAACACCGGGGAGCTGTTTTTT
TRBD1,TRBJ2-7,TRBV4-1,CASRSGQGAYEQYF,TGCGCCAGCAGATCCGGACAGGGGGCCTACGAGCAGTACTTC
TRBD2,TRBJ2-3,TRBV5-1,CASSLTSGASTDTQYF,TGCGCCAGCAGCTTGACTAGCGGGGCCTCCACAGATACGCAGTATTTT
TRBD1,TRBJ1-6,TRBV5-1,CASSPETGGVSPLHF,TGCGCCAGCAGCCCGGAGACAGGGGGCGTTTCACCCCTCCACTTT
TRBD1,TRBJ1-2,TRBV20-1,CSPGGAYGYTF,TGCAGCCCAGGGGGAGCCTATGGCTACACCTTC
-,TRBJ1-1,TRBV11-3,CASSFSGQSNTEAFF,TGTGCCAGCAGCTTTAGTGGGCAGTCGAACACTGAAGCTTTCTTT
TRBD1,TRBJ1-5,TRBV5-1,CASSRTGVNQPQHF,TGCGCCAGCAGCCGAACAGGGGTAAATCAGCCCCAGCATTTT
TRBD2,TRBJ2-7,TRBV7-9,CASSSPGLAGGFSYEQYF,TGTGCCAGCAGCTCTCCGGGACTAGCGGGGGGTTTCTCCTACGAGCAGTACTTC
TRBD1,TRBJ2-4,TRBV29-1,CSARGTGGQGIQYF,TGCAGCGCCCGTGGGACAGGGGGCCAGGGCATTCAGTACTTC
TRBD1,TRBJ1-4,TRBV6-5,CASSYSLGQGAEKLFF,TGTGCCAGCAGTTACTCCCTTGGACAGGGGGCGGAAAAACTGTTTTTT
-,TRBJ1-1,TRBV6-5,CASRYNMNTEAFF,TGTGCCAGCAGGTACAACATGAACACTGAAGCTTTCTTT
-,TRBJ1-2,TRBV5-6,CASSLTRGQMRGYTF,TGTGCCAGCAGCCTTACCAGGGGCCAGATGCGCGGCTACACCTTC
TRBD1,TRBJ1-3,TRBV2,CASSRQQGPGNTIYF,TGTGCCAGCAGTCGTCAACAGGGGCCTGGAAACACCATATATTTT
-,TRBJ1-2,TRBV19,CASSPERGGYGYTF,TGTGCCAGTAGTCCCGAGAGGGGAGGCTATGGCTACACCTTC
TRBD1,TRBJ2-7,TRBV5-1,CASRATGDSYEQYF,TGCGCCAGCAGAGCGACAGGGGACTCCTACGAGCAGTACTTC
-,TRBJ2-3,TRBV4-2,CASSQLGQGGGPDTQYF,TGTGCCAGCAGCCAATTGGGGCAGGGAGGGGGGCCAGATACGCAGTATTTT
TRBD2,TRBJ2-5,TRBV2,CASSELAGFGTQYF,TGTGCCAGCAGTGAACTAGCGGGGTTCGGGACCCAGTACTTC
TRBD2,TRBJ2-3,TRBV6-1,CASSEVGTGGALTDTQYF,TGTGCCAGCAGTGAGGTCGGAACGGGGGGGGCCCTCACAGATACGCAGTATTTT
TRBD2,TRBJ2-5,TRBV7-9,CASSLTSGGILITGTQYF,TGTGCCAGCAGCCTTACTAGCGGGGGCATACTAATAACTGGGACCCAGTACTTC
-,TRBJ2-7,TRBV5-4,CASSKDQGSYEQYF,TGTGCCAGCAGCAAGGACCAGGGATCCTACGAGCAGTACTTC
-,TRBJ2-7,TRBV27,CASRAGWF,TGTGCCAGCAGGGCAGGGTGGTTC
-,TRBJ1-6,TRBV5-1,CASSKTTVNSPLHF,TGCGCCAGCAGCAAGACGACAGTAAATTCACCCCTCCACTTT
TRBD1,TRBJ1-1,TRBV6-5,CASSVGQGNTEAFF,TGTGCCAGCAGTGTCGGACAGGGGAACACTGAAGCTTTCTTT
-,TRBJ1-2,TRBV28,CASSLSTNGLYGYTF,TGTGCCAGCAGTCTGTCGACAAACGGCCTCTATGGCTACACCTTC
-,TRBJ1-2,TRBV28,CASSPSGFSNYGYTF,TGTGCCAGCAGTCCTTCAGGATTTTCTAACTATGGCTACACCTTC
-,TRBJ2-1,TRBV7-6,CASSLQAGPDNEQFF,TGTGCCAGCAGCTTACAGGCAGGCCCCGACAATGAGCAGTTCTTC
TRBD1,TRBJ1-2,TRBV9,CASSVAPDRVGYTF,TGTGCCAGCAGCGTAGCCCCGGACAGGGTTGGCTACACCTTC
-,TRBJ1-6,TRBV4-3,CASSQGPSRGPSYNSPLHF,TGCGCCAGCAGCCAAGGCCCCTCGCGGGGTCCCTCCTATAATTCACCCCTCCACTTT